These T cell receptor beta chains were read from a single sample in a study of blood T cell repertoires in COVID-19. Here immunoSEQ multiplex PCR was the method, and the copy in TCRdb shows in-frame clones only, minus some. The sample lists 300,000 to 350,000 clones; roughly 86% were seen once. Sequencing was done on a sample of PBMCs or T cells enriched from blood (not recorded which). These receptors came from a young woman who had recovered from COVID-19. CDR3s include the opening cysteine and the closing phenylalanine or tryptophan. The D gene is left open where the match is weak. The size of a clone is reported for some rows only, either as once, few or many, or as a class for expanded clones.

TGTGCCAGCAGTTTTCAGAACTATAATTCACCCCTCCACTTT	CASSFQNYNSPLHF	TRBV7-2	TRBJ1-6	.	.	14
TGTGCCATCAGACTCGACAGGGACAGTAGGGACACTGAAGCTTTCTTT	CAIRLDRDSRDTEAFF	TRBV10-3	TRBJ1-1	.	TRBD1	16
TGTGCCAGCAGTTCTTTGGGACTCCCCCAGCATTTT	CASSSLGLPQHF	TRBV12-3/TRBV12-4	TRBJ1-5	.	.	12
TGCAGTGCCCCCCAGCGTCTAAAACTGTTTTTT	CSAPQRLKLFF	TRBV20-1	TRBJ1-4	once	.	11
TGTGCCAGCTCACCTTTTGACCCCCAAGAAACAGTGGGAAACACCATATATTTT	CASSPFDPQETVGNTIYF	TRBV18	TRBJ1-3	.	.	18
TGTGCCAGCAGTTACTCCGGGGAATGGAGCTCCTACGAGCAGTACTTC	CASSYSGEWSSYEQYF	TRBV6-5	TRBJ2-7	.	.	16
TGTGCCAGCAGCTTACGACAGAATTCACCCCTCCACTTT	CASSLRQNSPLHF	TRBV7-2	TRBJ1-6	.	.	13
TGTGCCAGCTCACCAGGGGGTAGCGGGTACAATGAGCAGTTCTTC	CASSPGGSGYNEQFF	TRBV18	TRBJ2-1	.	TRBD2	15
TGCGCCTCATGCCTAGGAATCTTGAACACCGGGGAGCTGTTTTTT	CASCLGILNTGELFF	TRBV5-1	TRBJ2-2	.	.	15
TGTGCCAGCAGCAGGGAGCGGGAGCCCTACGAGCAGTACTTC	CASSREREPYEQYF	TRBV7-9	TRBJ2-7	.	TRBD2	14
TGTGCCAGCAGCGACAGGGGGGCCACCGGGGAGCTGTTTTTT	CASSDRGATGELFF	TRBV6-5	TRBJ2-2	.	TRBD1	14
TGTGCCTGGAGTGTTGGTACTAGCGGAGTCGGTGAGCAGTTCTTC	CAWSVGTSGVGEQFF	TRBV30	TRBJ2-1	few	TRBD2	15
TGTGCCAGCAGTGACTCAGTTAGCAGTGGCTACACCTTC	CASSDSVSSGYTF	TRBV6-4	TRBJ1-2	few	.	13
TGTGCCAGCAGCATGCTGTACTCAGGTGCTGGAAACACCATATATTTT	CASSMLYSGAGNTIYF	TRBV7-2	TRBJ1-3	.	.	16
TGTGCCAGTAGTATTTCAGGGGCTCCTAACTATGGCTACACCTTC	CASSISGAPNYGYTF	TRBV19	TRBJ1-2	once	.	15
TGTGCCAGCAGTTTGGCGGGAGTTTATGAGCAGTACTTC	CASSLAGVYEQYF	TRBV28	TRBJ2-7	.	TRBD2	13
TGTGCCAGCAGTTGGACTCATTATCAAGAGACCCAGTACTTC	CASSWTHYQETQYF	TRBV6-6	TRBJ2-5	.	.	14
TGTGCCAGTAGTATAGATAGGGGCGGAGCAGGGGGCGAATATGAGCAGTTCTTC	CASSIDRGGAGGEYEQFF	TRBV19	TRBJ2-1	.	TRBD1	18
TGTGCCAGCAGCGTATGGGGCAGGGGTGCTGGGGCCAACGTCCTGACTTTC	CASSVWGRGAGANVLTF	TRBV9	TRBJ2-6	.	.	17
TGCGCCAGCAGCCCCTGGACAGGTTATGGGTACGAGCAGTACTTC	CASSPWTGYGYEQYF	TRBV4-1	TRBJ2-7	.	TRBD1	15
TGTGCCAGCTCCCCAACACCTACCCAGGAGGGGTACGAGCAGTACTTC	CASSPTPTQEGYEQYF	TRBV18	TRBJ2-7	.	.	16
TGTGCCAGTAGTATAGACCCGACAGGGGGCTACGAGCAGTACTTC	CASSIDPTGGYEQYF	TRBV19	TRBJ2-7	.	TRBD1	15
TGTGCCAGCAGTTTCACAGGGGTCGAGCAGTACTTC	CASSFTGVEQYF	TRBV28	TRBJ2-7	.	TRBD1	12
TGCGCCAGCAGCTTGCTTCCGACAGGGGTTAGCAATCAGCCCCAGCATTTT	CASSLLPTGVSNQPQHF	TRBV5-1	TRBJ1-5	.	TRBD1	17
TGTGCCAGCCTGGGGGAGGGAGCCTACGAGCAGTACTTC	CASLGEGAYEQYF	TRBV5-4	TRBJ2-7	.	TRBD2	13
TGTGCCAGCAGTATAGACAATAATGAAAAACTGTTTTTT	CASSIDNNEKLFF	TRBV12-3/TRBV12-4	TRBJ1-4	.	.	13
TGTGCCACGTCTAGCGGGGCTACACGGGAGACCCAGTACTTC	CATSSGATRETQYF	TRBV10-3	TRBJ2-5	.	TRBD2	14
TGTGCCAGCAGAGCGGGACTCCCGGGTAGCACAGATACGCAGTATTTT	CASRAGLPGSTDTQYF	TRBV2	TRBJ2-3	once	TRBD2	16
TGTGCCAGCAGCGTCAATAGAGGGACAGACCCAAACACTGAAGCTTTCTTT	CASSVNRGTDPNTEAFF	TRBV9	TRBJ1-1	.	TRBD1	17
TGTGCCGGTGGGGTCGGGAACTACGTCTATGGCTACACCTTC	CAGGVGNYVYGYTF	TRBV28	TRBJ1-2	.	.	14
TGTGCCAGCAGCCTGAACGACGGGTCCTACCAAGAGACCCAGTACTTC	CASSLNDGSYQETQYF	TRBV5-4	TRBJ2-5	.	.	16
TGTGCCAGTAGTACCGACAGGGCGCAGCCCCAGCATTTT	CASSTDRAQPQHF	TRBV19	TRBJ1-5	.	TRBD1	13
TGTGCCAGCAGCCGTAACACTCCTCGACAAGACTATGGCTACACCTTC	CASSRNTPRQDYGYTF	TRBV28	TRBJ1-2	.	.	16
TGCAGCGTTGACAGCTTAGGACAGGGGACTGAAGGCTACACCTTC	CSVDSLGQGTEGYTF	TRBV29-1	TRBJ1-2	.	TRBD1	15
TGTGCCAGCAGCTCCAGGGCCAGTCTCTCCGAGCAGTACTTC	CASSSRASLSEQYF	TRBV11-3	TRBJ2-7	.	.	14
TGTGCCACCAGCAGAGGAGCCGCGGGGACCTATACATTGTATTTT	CATSRGAAGTYTLYF	TRBV15	TRBJ2-3	.	.	15
TGTGCCAGCAGCGCGGGGACAGCGCGCCATAATGAAAAACTGTTTTTT	CASSAGTARHNEKLFF	TRBV9	TRBJ1-4	.	TRBD1	16
TGTGCCAGCAGCCCCACCGGGACTAGCAGTTACGAGCAGTACTTC	CASSPTGTSSYEQYF	TRBV9	TRBJ2-7	.	TRBD2	15
TGTGCCAGCAGCCCTAAAACCCGACTAGCGGGAGAGGATGAGCAGTACTTC	CASSPKTRLAGEDEQYF	TRBV7-9	TRBJ2-7	few	TRBD2	17
TGTGCCAGCAGCTTAACCGGGACAGGGAATAATTCACCCCTCCACTTT	CASSLTGTGNNSPLHF	TRBV7-3	TRBJ1-6	.	TRBD1	16
TGTGCCAGCAGCCAACCGCGACAGGGGTTGGGCACTGAAGCTTTCTTT	CASSQPRQGLGTEAFF	TRBV4-2	TRBJ1-1	.	TRBD1	16
TGTGCCAGCAGTTTACACGATGGTGGAGATTCACCCCTCCACTTT	CASSLHDGGDSPLHF	TRBV28	TRBJ1-6	.	.	15
TGTGCCAGCAACGTAGACAGGGGGAGGACTGAAGCTTTCTTT	CASNVDRGRTEAFF	TRBV7-2	TRBJ1-1	.	TRBD1	14
TGTGCCACCAGCGGGACAAGACGTGCCGGGGAGCTGTTTTTT	CATSGTRRAGELFF	TRBV15	TRBJ2-2	.	.	14
TGTGCCAGCAGCCGGGAACTCGGCGAGCAGTACTTC	CASSRELGEQYF	TRBV2	TRBJ2-7	.	.	12
TGTGCCAGCAGTTTTCTGCTAGTTTCGTTTCGGGAGCTGTTTTTT	CASSFLLVSFRELFF	TRBV28	TRBJ2-2	.	.	15
TGTGCCAGCAGTTGGACGGGACAGGACTATGGCTACACCTTC	CASSWTGQDYGYTF	TRBV28	TRBJ1-2	.	TRBD1	14
TGTGCCAGCAGCTTGGACAGGGTCGGAGCGAATGAGCAGTTCTTC	CASSLDRVGANEQFF	TRBV7-2	TRBJ2-1	.	TRBD1	15
TGTGCCAGCAGCCCGTCAATCGACAGCTACGAGCAGTACTTC	CASSPSIDSYEQYF	TRBV7-9	TRBJ2-7	.	.	14
TGTGCCTGGGAGGAGCCTAGCGGAATAGAGACCCAGTACTTC	CAWEEPSGIETQYF	TRBV30	TRBJ2-5	.	TRBD2	14
TGTGCCAGCAGCCCCCCTGGTAGCGGCTACTACGAGCAGTACTTC	CASSPPGSGYYEQYF	TRBV6-6	TRBJ2-7	once	.	15
TGTGCTAGCAGCTTACGACTAGCGGGAGCCTACAATGAGCAGTTCTTC	CASSLRLAGAYNEQFF	TRBV7-7	TRBJ2-1	.	TRBD2	16
TGTGCCACCCCCGGACCCCCGGGAATCCCCTACGAGCAGTACTTC	CATPGPPGIPYEQYF	TRBV24-1	TRBJ2-7	.	.	15
TGTGCCAGCGACCCGCGGGCGCAGGGCTACACCTTC	CASDPRAQGYTF	TRBV6-5	TRBJ1-2	.	.	12